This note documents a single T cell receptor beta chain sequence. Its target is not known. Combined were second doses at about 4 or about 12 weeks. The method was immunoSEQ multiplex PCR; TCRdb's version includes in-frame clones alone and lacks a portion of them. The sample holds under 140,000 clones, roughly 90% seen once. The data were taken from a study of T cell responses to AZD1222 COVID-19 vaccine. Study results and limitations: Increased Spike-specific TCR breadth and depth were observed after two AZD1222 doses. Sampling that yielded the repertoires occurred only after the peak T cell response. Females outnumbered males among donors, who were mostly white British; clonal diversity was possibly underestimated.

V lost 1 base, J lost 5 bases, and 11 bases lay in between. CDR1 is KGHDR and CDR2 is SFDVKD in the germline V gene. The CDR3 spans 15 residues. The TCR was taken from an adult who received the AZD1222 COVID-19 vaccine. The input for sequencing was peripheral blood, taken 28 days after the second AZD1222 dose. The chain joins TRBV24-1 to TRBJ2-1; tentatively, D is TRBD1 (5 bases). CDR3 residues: CATSDFQGADNEQFF. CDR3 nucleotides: TGTGCCACCAGTGATTTTCAAGGGGCAGACAATGAGCAGTTCTTC.